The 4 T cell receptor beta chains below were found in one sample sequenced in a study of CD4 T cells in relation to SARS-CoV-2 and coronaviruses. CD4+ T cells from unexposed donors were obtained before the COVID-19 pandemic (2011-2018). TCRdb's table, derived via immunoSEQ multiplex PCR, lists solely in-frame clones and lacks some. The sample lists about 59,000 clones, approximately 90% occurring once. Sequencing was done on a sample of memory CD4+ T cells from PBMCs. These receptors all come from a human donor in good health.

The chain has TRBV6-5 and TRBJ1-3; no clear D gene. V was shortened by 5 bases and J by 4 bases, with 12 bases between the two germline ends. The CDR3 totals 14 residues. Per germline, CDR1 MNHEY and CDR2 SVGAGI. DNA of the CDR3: TGTGCCAGCAGTAACCCCGGGGTGGGAAACACCATATATTTT. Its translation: CASSNPGVGNTIYF.

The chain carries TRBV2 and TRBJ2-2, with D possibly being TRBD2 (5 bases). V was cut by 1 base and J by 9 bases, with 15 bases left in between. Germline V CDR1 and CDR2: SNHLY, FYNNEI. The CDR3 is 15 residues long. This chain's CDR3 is CASSEGLPGTRELFF. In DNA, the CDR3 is TGTGCCAGCAGTGAAGGGCTACCGGGAACGAGGGAGCTGTTTTTT.

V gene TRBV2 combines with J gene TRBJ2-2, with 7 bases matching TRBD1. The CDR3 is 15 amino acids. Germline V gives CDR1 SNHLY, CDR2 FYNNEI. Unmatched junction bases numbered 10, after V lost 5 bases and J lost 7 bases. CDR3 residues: CASSRQGIMGGELFF. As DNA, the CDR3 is TGTGCCAGCAGTCGACAGGGTATAATGGGCGGGGAGCTGTTTTTT. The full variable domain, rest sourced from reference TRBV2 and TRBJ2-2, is EPEVTQTPSHQVTQMGQEVILRCVPISNHLYFYWYRQILGQKVEFLVSFYNNEISEKSEIFDDQFSVERPDGSNFTLKIRSTKLEDSAMYFCASSRQGIMGGELFFGEGSRLTVL.

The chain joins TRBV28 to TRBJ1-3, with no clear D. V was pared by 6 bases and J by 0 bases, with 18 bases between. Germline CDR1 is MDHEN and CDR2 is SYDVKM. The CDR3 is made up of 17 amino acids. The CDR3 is CASRSIRTGNSGNTIYF. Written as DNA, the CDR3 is TGTGCCAGCAGGTCGATCCGGACGGGAAACTCTGGAAACACCATATATTTT.